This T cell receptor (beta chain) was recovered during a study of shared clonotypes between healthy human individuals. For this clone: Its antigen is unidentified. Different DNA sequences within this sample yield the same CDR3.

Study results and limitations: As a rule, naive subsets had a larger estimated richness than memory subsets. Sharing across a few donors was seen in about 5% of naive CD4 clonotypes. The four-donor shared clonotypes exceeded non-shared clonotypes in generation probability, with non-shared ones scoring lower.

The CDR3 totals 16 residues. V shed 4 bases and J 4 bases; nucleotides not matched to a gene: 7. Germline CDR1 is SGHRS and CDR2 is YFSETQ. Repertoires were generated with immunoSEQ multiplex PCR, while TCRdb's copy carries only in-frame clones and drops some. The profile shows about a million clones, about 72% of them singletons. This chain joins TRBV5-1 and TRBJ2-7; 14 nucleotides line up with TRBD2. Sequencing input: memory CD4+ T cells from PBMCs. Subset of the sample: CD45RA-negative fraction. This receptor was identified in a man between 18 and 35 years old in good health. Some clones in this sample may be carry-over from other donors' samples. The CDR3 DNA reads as TGCGCCAGCAGCCCGGGACTAGCGGGAGTTGCGTACGAGCAGTACTTC. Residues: CASSPGLAGVAYEQYF.